This TCR beta chain emerged from a study of shared clonotypes between healthy human individuals. Terminally differentiated effector memory CD45RA+ cells were excluded from the naive CD8 cells, which were CD45RO-negative and positively selected for CCR7. The CDR3 sequence is 19 residues long. With V trimmed by 8 bases and J by 0 bases, 18 bases remained unmatched. The germline V gene has CDR1 ENHRY and CDR2 SYGVKD. Profiling relied on immunoSEQ multiplex PCR, and the TCRdb table lists in-frame clones only, not all of them. The sample contains millions of clones, about 94% of which appear only once. The sequenced material came from naive CD8+ T cells sorted from blood. The chain joins TRBV10-3 to TRBJ2-7, with TRBD2 identical over 11 bases. The origin of this receptor is a man between 18 and 35 years old in good health. The DNA of the CDR3 is TGTGCCATCGGGGTTTTAGGGACTAGCGGAGAAGTAAGCTCCTACGAGCAGTACTTC. Its protein is CAIGVLGTSGEVSSYEQYF.